The clone carrying this T cell receptor beta chain is medium-sized. The target antigen is unknown. These data come from a study of spatial heterogeneity in lung cancer. On each TCR cDNA molecule, a unique molecular identifier was present. TCRdb redid the calling of the 5' RACE reads with MiXCR, one entry per CDR3 protein. This sample has around 1,700 distinct CDR3 sequences, with about 4.6% found just once. Study-level findings and limits: In tumors, expanded intratumoral alpha and beta TCR counts tracked mutation counts.

Sample time point: sample taken at primary tumor resection. The cohort: roughly 72 early-stage, untreated non-small cell lung cancer patients. Whole RNA, isolated from tumor, nontumor lung or frozen PBMC, was sequenced without prior sorting. Germline values: CDR1 SGHDT, CDR2 YYEEEE. CDR3 length equals 15 residues. V was pared by 0 bases and J by 4 bases, with 5 bases of the junction left unmatched. The genes are TRBV5-6 and TRBJ2-3; TRBD1 matches at 7 bases. The starting material was lung tumor tissue, obtained at surgery. This clonotype was sampled from a male donor with early-stage non-small cell lung cancer. CDR3 DNA sequence: TGTGCCAGCAGCTTGGACCCAGGGGGAGCAGATACGCAGTATTTT. Translating it yields CASSLDPGGADTQYF.